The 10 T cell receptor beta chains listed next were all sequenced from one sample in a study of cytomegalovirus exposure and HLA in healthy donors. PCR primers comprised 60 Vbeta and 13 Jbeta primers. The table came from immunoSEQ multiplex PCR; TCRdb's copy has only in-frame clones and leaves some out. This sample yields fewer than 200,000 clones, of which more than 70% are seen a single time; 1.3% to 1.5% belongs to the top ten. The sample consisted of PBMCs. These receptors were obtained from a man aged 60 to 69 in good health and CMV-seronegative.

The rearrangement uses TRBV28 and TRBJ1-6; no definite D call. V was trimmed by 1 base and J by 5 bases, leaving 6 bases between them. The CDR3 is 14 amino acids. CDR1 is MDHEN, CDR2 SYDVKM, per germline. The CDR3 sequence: CASSLFPDNSPLHF. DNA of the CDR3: TGTGCCAGCAGTTTATTCCCGGATAATTCACCCCTCCACTTT.

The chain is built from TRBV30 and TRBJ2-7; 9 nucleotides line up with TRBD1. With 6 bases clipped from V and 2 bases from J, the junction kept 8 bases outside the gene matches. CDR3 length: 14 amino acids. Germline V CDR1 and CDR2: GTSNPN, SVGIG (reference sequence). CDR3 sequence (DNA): TGTGCCTGCGCCAAACAGGGGGCAACCTACGAGCAGTACTTC. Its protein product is CACAKQGATYEQYF. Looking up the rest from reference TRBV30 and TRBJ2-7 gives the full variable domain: SQTIHQWPATLVQPVGSPLSLECTVEGTSNPNLYWYRQAAGRGLQLLFYSVGIGQISSEVPQNLSASRPQDRQFILSSKKLLLSDSGFYLCACAKQGATYEQYFGPGTRLTVT.

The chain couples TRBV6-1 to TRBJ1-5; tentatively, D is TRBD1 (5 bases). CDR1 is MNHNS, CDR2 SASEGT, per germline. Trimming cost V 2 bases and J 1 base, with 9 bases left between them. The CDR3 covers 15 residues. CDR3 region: CASSEMGQSNQPQHF. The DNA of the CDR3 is TGTGCCAGCAGTGAAATGGGGCAGAGCAATCAGCCCCAGCATTTT.

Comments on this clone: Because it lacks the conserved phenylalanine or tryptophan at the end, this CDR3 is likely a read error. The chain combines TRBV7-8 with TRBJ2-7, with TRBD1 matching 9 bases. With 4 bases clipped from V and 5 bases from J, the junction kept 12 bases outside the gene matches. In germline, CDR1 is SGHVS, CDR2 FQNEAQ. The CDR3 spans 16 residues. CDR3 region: CASSSPWDRVDNEQYL. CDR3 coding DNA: TGTGCCAGCAGCTCACCCTGGGACAGGGTAGACAACGAGCAGTACCTC.

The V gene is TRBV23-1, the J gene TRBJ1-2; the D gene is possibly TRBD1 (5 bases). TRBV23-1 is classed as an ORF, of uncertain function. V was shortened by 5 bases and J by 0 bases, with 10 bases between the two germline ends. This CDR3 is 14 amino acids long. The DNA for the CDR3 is TGCGCCAGCAGTGACAGCTTAGCTAACTATGGCTACACCTTC. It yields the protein CASSDSLANYGYTF.

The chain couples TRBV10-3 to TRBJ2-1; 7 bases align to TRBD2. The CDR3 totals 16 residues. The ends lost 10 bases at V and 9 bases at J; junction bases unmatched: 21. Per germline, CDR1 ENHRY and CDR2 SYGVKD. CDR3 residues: CASYHAASGEAGEQFF. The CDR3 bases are TGTGCCAGCTATCATGCGGCTAGCGGAGAGGCAGGTGAGCAGTTCTTC.

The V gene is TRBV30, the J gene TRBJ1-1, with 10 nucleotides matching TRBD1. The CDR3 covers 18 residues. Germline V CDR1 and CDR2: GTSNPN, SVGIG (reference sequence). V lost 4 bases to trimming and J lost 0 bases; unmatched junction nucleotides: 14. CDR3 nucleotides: TGTGCCTGGAAGGGGGGGACAGGGGTTGGATACATGAACACTGAAGCTTTCTTT. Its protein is CAWKGGTGVGYMNTEAFF.

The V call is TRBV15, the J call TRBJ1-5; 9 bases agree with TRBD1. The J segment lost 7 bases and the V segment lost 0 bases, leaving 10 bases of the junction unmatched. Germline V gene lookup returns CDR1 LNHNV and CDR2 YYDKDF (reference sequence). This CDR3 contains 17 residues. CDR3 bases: TGTGCCACCAGCAGAGATGGGGAAACAGGGGGCAGGCAGCCCCAGCATTTT. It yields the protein CATSRDGETGGRQPQHF.

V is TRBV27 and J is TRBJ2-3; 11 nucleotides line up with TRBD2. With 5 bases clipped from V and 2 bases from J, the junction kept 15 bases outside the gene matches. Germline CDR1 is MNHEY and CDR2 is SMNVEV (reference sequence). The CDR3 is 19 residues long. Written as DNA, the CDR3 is TGTGCCAGCAGTCCTCGGGGACTAGCGGAACCCGGATTCACAGATACGCAGTATTTT. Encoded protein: CASSPRGLAEPGFTDTQYF.

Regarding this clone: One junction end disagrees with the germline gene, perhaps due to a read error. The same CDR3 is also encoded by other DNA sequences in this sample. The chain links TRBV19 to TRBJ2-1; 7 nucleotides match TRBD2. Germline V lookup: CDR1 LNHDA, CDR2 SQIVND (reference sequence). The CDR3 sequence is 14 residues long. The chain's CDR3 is CASSVNLAGNEQFF. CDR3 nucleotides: TGCGCCAGTAGTGTCAACTTAGCGGGCAATGAGCAGTTCTTC.